The rows below give T cell receptor beta chains drawn from one sample of a study of CD8+CD57+ T cells in acquired aplastic anemia. TCRdb recomputed calls from the reads with MiXCR, one row per CDR3 protein. In the table there are more than 150,000 distinct CDR3 sequences, about half of which are singletons. Sequences were obtained from sorted CD4+, CD8+, or CD8+CD57+ T cells (not recorded which) from PBMCs. The origin of the receptors is a human donor in good health. CDR3s include the opening cysteine and the closing phenylalanine or tryptophan. D genes are given only for firm matches. A clone size is listed for some rows: how often the clone was seen (once, few, many), or a class if it is expanded.

size	D	J	V	DNA	CDR3
few	.	TRBJ2-1	TRBV3-1	TGTGCCAGCAGTTTCTGGCCGGATAGCTCCTACAATGAGCAGTTCTTC	CASSFWPDSSYNEQFF
.	.	TRBJ2-1	TRBV20-1	TGCAGTGCAAATAAGAAGGGTGGCGAGCAGTTCTTC	CSANKKGGEQFF
many	TRBD2	TRBJ2-7	TRBV20-1	TGCAGTGCTAGAGGTTTAGCGGGACCCTACGAGCAGTACTTC	CSARGLAGPYEQYF
.	.	TRBJ1-5	TRBV24-1	TGTGCCACCAGTGATCAAGACAAGCCCCAGCATTTT	CATSDQDKPQHF
many	.	TRBJ1-6	TRBV12-3/TRBV12-4	TGTGCCAGCAGTTTGAGGTATCCACCCCTCCACTTT	CASSLRYPPLHF
.	.	TRBJ2-7	TRBV2	TGTGCCAGCATCGGACGGGCCTACGAGCAGTACTTC	CASIGRAYEQYF
few	.	TRBJ2-6	TRBV29-1	TGCAGCGTTCGTTTCAGCTCTGGGGCCAACGTCCTGACTTTC	CSVRFSSGANVLTF
.	.	TRBJ2-7	TRBV24-1	TGTGCCACCAGTGATTTTTCAGGGCCCTACGAGCAGTACTTC	CATSDFSGPYEQYF
many	TRBD2	TRBJ2-3	TRBV11-3	TGTGCCAGCAGCTTGACATCTCATAGCGGGAGCTACACAGATACGCAGTATTTT	CASSLTSHSGSYTDTQYF
.	.	TRBJ2-5	TRBV2	TGTGCCAGCAGCCCGGGGTTCCCAGAGACCCAGTACTTC	CASSPGFPETQYF
.	.	TRBJ1-1	TRBV6-1	TGTGCCAGCCAAGGTCGACAGGTGATCACTGAAGCTTTCTTT	CASQGRQVITEAFF
.	.	TRBJ2-7	TRBV15	TGTGCCACCAGCAGAGAGTACACGTACGAGCAGTACTTC	CATSREYTYEQYF
few	.	TRBJ1-5	TRBV19	TGTGCCAGTAGGCCACGGGCTCACGGGCAGCCCCAGCATTTT	CASRPRAHGQPQHF
.	.	TRBJ2-7	TRBV7-3	TGTGCCAGCAGCTTACAGTCTGGCAAGATCTACGAGCAGTACTTC	CASSLQSGKIYEQYF
.	.	TRBJ2-7	TRBV10-1	TGCGCCAGCAGAACGATAAGGACCCTGGGAATCTACGATCAGTACTTC	CASRTIRTLGIYDQYF
.	.	TRBJ2-7	TRBV7-8	TGTGCCAGCAGTCCATTGACAGCGGCCTACGAGCAGTACTTC	CASSPLTAAYEQYF
.	TRBD1	TRBJ2-7	TRBV11-2	TGTGCCAGCAGCGAAAAAGGACAGGGGGTCACCTACGAGCAGTACTTC	CASSEKGQGVTYEQYF
.	.	TRBJ2-7	TRBV2	TGTGCCAGCTGGGGGGGCGGCTCCTACGAGCAGTACTTC	CASWGGGSYEQYF
few	TRBD2	TRBJ2-1	TRBV20-1	TGCAGTGATAGCGGGAGGGCCTACAATGAGCAGTTCTTC	CSDSGRAYNEQFF
.	.	TRBJ2-1	TRBV7-3	TGTGCCAGCAGCGGTAGTGGGAGCTCCTACAATGAGCAGTTCTTC	CASSGSGSSYNEQFF
.	.	TRBJ2-1	TRBV24-1	TGTGCCACCAGTGAGGTAGGGGGTTCCCCTGAGCAGTTCTTC	CATSEVGGSPEQFF
many	.	TRBJ2-7	TRBV11-2	TGTGCCAGCAGCTCACACAAAGACGAGCAGTACTTC	CASSSHKDEQYF
few	.	TRBJ2-3	TRBV20-1	TGCAGTGCTAGAGGGGGAGATACGCAGTATTTT	CSARGGDTQYF
many	.	TRBJ2-7	TRBV29-1	TGCAGCGTTGGGGGATCGACAGAATACGTCTTGGAGCAGTACTTC	CSVGGSTEYVLEQYF
.	TRBD1	TRBJ2-5	TRBV7-2	TGTGCCAGCAATCAAAACCGGGACAGGGGAGGGACCCAGTACTTC	CASNQNRDRGGTQYF